The next 28 T cell receptor beta chains were all read from a single sample in a study of T-cell reconstitution after alpha-beta-depleted transplantation in children. Unique molecular identifiers were incorporated when the TCRbeta library was constructed. TCRdb independently ran MiXCR on the PCR reads; one entry per CDR3 protein. The profile shows about 180,000 distinct CDR3 sequences, over 8.5% of them singletons. Sequencing used PBMCs, obtained before TCRalphabeta/CD19-depleted stem cell transplant. Source of these receptors: a boy between 2 and 10 years old with acute myeloid leukemia, due to receive a stem cell transplant.

This clonotype was counted ten times or more. The rearrangement joins TRBV29-1 to TRBJ2-1, with 13 bases aligning to TRBD2. CDR3 length equals 12 residues. With V trimmed by 7 bases and J by 14 bases, 8 bases remained unmatched. From germline, CDR1 is SQVTM and CDR2 ANQGSEA. For the CDR3, the DNA is TGCAGCGCGCAAACTAGCGGGGGGGCAAAGTTCTTC. The encoded protein is CSAQTSGGAKFF.

This clonotype came up many times. The V and J genes are TRBV7-9 and TRBJ2-1; 7 positions agree with TRBD1. CDR1 and CDR2 (germline): SEHNR, FQNEAQ (reference sequence). The CDR3 extends over 15 amino acids. The ends lost 5 bases at V and 8 bases at J; junction bases unmatched: 12. The CDR3 DNA follows: TGTGCCAGCAGCACGAGGGACAGCTCTAACGATGAGCAGTTCTTC. It is translated as CASSTRDSSNDEQFF.

This clonotype occurred many times. The rearrangement joins TRBV5-1 to TRBJ2-5; 8 bases align to TRBD1. V was clipped by 2 bases and J by 5 bases; unmatched bases: 5. The CDR3 runs 14 residues. CDR1 and CDR2 from the germline V gene are SGHRS and YFSETQ. The CDR3 protein is CASSFGQGVETQYF. In DNA form, the CDR3 reads TGCGCCAGCAGCTTCGGACAGGGTGTGGAGACCCAGTACTTC.

In this sample, this clonotype turned up many times. The chain links TRBV5-4 to TRBJ2-3; TRBD2 agrees at 9 bases. Germline V CDR1 and CDR2: SGHNT, YYREEE (reference sequence). The CDR3 contains 13 residues. Trimming took 6 bases from V and 6 from J; bases not matched to a gene: 5. CDR3 sequence: CASKGGGADTQYF. CDR3 coding DNA: TGTGCCAGCAAAGGCGGGGGGGCGGATACGCAGTATTTT.

This clonotype was detected ten times or more. The CDR3 DNA is TGCGCCAGCAGGGAACAACAGGGGACTTCTTTCCCGGGAGAGCAGTACTTC. Translation gives CASREQQGTSFPGEQYF. The chain carries TRBV5-1 and TRBJ2-7; a possible D gene is TRBD1 (7 bases). Trimming took 5 bases from V and 7 from J, leaving 28 bases between them. There are 17 residues in the CDR3. Looked up from germline, CDR1 is SGHRS and CDR2 is YFSETQ.

This clonotype has at least ten counts. The chain couples TRBV20-1 to TRBJ2-3; TRBD2 aligns across 10 bases. Germline lookup yields CDR1 DFQATT and CDR2 SNEGSKA (reference sequence). This CDR3 has 18 residues. The junction had 13 bases not matched to a gene; V was cut back by 1 base and J by 3 bases. CDR3 in amino acids: CSARGSGGAERPTDTQYF. As DNA, the CDR3 is TGCAGTGCTAGAGGGAGCGGGGGGGCCGAGAGACCGACAGATACGCAGTATTTT.

This clonotype has at least ten counts. This chain uses TRBV6-2 or TRBV6-3 with TRBJ1-5; D ambiguous. The germline V gene has CDR1 MNHEY and CDR2 SVGEGT. The CDR3 consists of 12 residues. The V end was cut by 0 bases, the J end by 7 bases, with 4 bases between. This CDR3 is CASSYSEQPQHF. For the CDR3, the DNA is TGTGCCAGCAGTTACTCAGAGCAGCCCCAGCATTTT.

This clonotype was recorded at least ten times. CDR3 sequence reads: CASSPGTGTSTDTQYF. CDR3 coding DNA: TGTGCCAGCAGCCCTGGGACCGGGACTAGCACAGATACGCAGTATTTT. This chain joins TRBV7-8 and TRBJ2-3, with a weak D call TRBD2 (6 bases). Deletions cut 5 bases from V and 0 bases from J, with 15 bases between. CDR1 is SGHVS, CDR2 FQNEAQ, per germline. This CDR3 spans 16 amino acids.

This clonotype was found many times. The rearrangement links TRBV5-6 to TRBJ1-5; TRBD1 is a possible D gene (5 bases). Trimming took off 2 bases at V and 6 bases at J, with 15 bases between the two ends. The CDR3 is 15 residues long. CDR1 and CDR2 (germline): SGHDT, YYEEEE. The CDR3 protein is CASSLRGAGTQPQHF. The CDR3 bases are TGTGCCAGCAGCTTACGCGGGGCAGGGACTCAGCCCCAGCATTTT. Looking up the rest from reference TRBV5-6 and TRBJ1-5 gives the full variable domain: DAGVTQSPTHLIKTRGQQVTLRCSPKSGHDTVSWYQQALGQGPQFIFQYYEEEERQRGNFPDRFSGHQFPNYSSELNVNALLLGDSALYLCASSLRGAGTQPQHFGDGTRLSIL.

There are many counts of this clonotype. CDR3 sequence (DNA): TGCAGCGTACGAGGGTCTTCCTACGATCAGTACGTC. It encodes CSVRGSSYDQYV. V and J are TRBV29-1 and TRBJ2-7; D perhaps matches TRBD2 (5 bases). The germline V gene encodes CDR1 SQVTM and CDR2 ANQGSEA. The CDR3 loop spans 12 amino acids.

There are many counts of this clonotype. This chain joins TRBV3-1 and TRBJ2-5, with a weak D call TRBD2 (5 bases). The germline V gene has CDR1 LGHDT and CDR2 YNNKEL (reference sequence). The germline V and J ends were trimmed by 5 bases and 2 bases, with 21 bases remaining between them. The CDR3 has 17 residues. Here the CDR3 reads CASSEDEGGLAQETQYF. For the CDR3, the DNA is TGTGCCAGCAGCGAGGACGAGGGCGGATTGGCTCAAGAGACCCAGTACTTC.

With respect to this clonotype: A single base separates this from a much larger clone, so it may be a read error. CDR3 nucleotide sequence: TGCAGTGCTTATCGACAGGCCTATGGCCACACCTTC. Translating gives CSAYRQAYGHTF. This sequence joins TRBV20-1 and TRBJ1-2; tentatively, D is TRBD1 (6 bases). This CDR3 spans 12 amino acids. Germline CDR1 is DFQATT and CDR2 is SNEGSKA (reference sequence).

This clonotype has ten or more counts. The chain employs TRBV4-2 and TRBJ2-1, with TRBD2 matching 7 bases. CDR1 and CDR2 from the germline V gene are LGHNA and YNFKEQ. V dropped 0 bases and J dropped 8; count of bases not matched to a gene: 10. The CDR3 loop spans 16 amino acids. The CDR3 nucleotides are TGTGCCAGCAGCCAAGATTGGCGGGGACTATGGGATGAGCAGTTCTTC. It yields the protein CASSQDWRGLWDEQFF.

This clonotype has ten or more counts. This chain joins TRBV15 and TRBJ2-1; D unresolved. This CDR3 comprises 13 residues. Germline CDR1 reads LNHNV; CDR2 reads YYDKDF (reference sequence). Trimming left V 0 bases short and J 6 bases short, with 6 bases between. This chain's CDR3 is CATSREWVNEQFF. The DNA for the CDR3 is TGTGCCACCAGCAGAGAGTGGGTCAATGAGCAGTTCTTC.

The V call is TRBV12-5, the J call TRBJ2-3; 7 bases agree with TRBD2. There are 18 residues in the CDR3. V was pared by 6 bases and J by 0 bases, with 15 bases of the junction left unmatched. Germline V gene lookup returns CDR1 LGHNT and CDR2 FRNRAP. This chain's CDR3 is CASGSTQLAYTSTDTQYF. The CDR3 DNA reads as TGTGCTAGTGGCTCAACCCAACTAGCGTATACTAGCACAGATACGCAGTATTTT.

This clonotype was observed many times. CDR3 residues: CASSLQTGIGYGYTF. CDR3 DNA: TGTGCCAGCAGCTTGCAGACAGGGATAGGCTATGGCTACACCTTC. The V call is TRBV5-5, the J call TRBJ1-2; 7 nucleotides align to TRBD1. The CDR3 spans 15 residues. The V gene end was trimmed by 1 base and the J gene end by 4 bases; junction bases not matched to a gene: 7. Looked up from germline, CDR1 is SGHKS and CDR2 is YYEKEE (reference sequence).

The sample holds many counts of this clonotype. This sequence joins TRBV13 and TRBJ2-1, with 9 bases matching TRBD2. With V trimmed by 3 bases and J by 9 bases, 9 bases remained unmatched. The CDR3 is made up of 15 amino acids. Germline loops: CDR1 PRHDT, CDR2 FYEKMQ (reference sequence). The CDR3 bases are TGTGCCAGCAGCTTTCGACTAGCGGTCGGCACTGAGCAGTTCTTC. Protein product: CASSFRLAVGTEQFF.

This chain connects TRBV10-2 to TRBJ2-3, with D perhaps TRBD1 (6 bases). The V end was cut by 0 bases, the J end by 4 bases, with 8 bases between. Looked up from germline, CDR1 is WSHSY and CDR2 is SAAADI. This CDR3 is 14 amino acids long. CDR3 nucleotide sequence: TGCGCCAGCAGTGAGTCAGGGGGATCAGATACGCAGTATTTT. Translated, it gives CASSESGGSDTQYF.

This clonotype was seen ten or more times. The J gene is TRBJ1-1, the V gene TRBV2; 7 bases agree with TRBD1. Germline V gives CDR1 SNHLY, CDR2 FYNNEI. V shed 8 bases and J 5 bases; nucleotides not matched to a gene: 11. The CDR3 consists of 14 residues. The CDR3 loop is CASGSRGGPTEAFF. The CDR3, as DNA: TGTGCCAGCGGGAGCCGAGGGGGCCCAACTGAAGCTTTCTTT.

This clonotype was seen ten or more times. The chain recombines TRBV2 with TRBJ1-2; TRBD1 matches 9 bases. The CDR3 has 14 amino acids. V lost 4 bases, J lost 7 bases, and 7 bases stayed unmatched. Germline V CDR1 and CDR2: SNHLY, FYNNEI. In DNA form, the CDR3 reads TGTGCCAGCAGTGGGGGGACAGGGTATTCTGGCTACACCTTC. It translates to CASSGGTGYSGYTF.

At least ten counts were recorded for this clonotype. The V and J genes are TRBV12-3 or TRBV12-4 and TRBJ2-1; D gene ambiguous. CDR3 length: 16 amino acids. The V and J ends lost 4 bases and 3 bases respectively, with 16 bases between them. CDR3 sequence reads: CASSSPTAQNYNEQFF. The DNA for the CDR3 is TGTGCCAGCAGTTCCCCAACTGCACAGAACTACAATGAGCAGTTCTTC.

This clonotype was seen at least ten times. The chain has TRBV20-1 and TRBJ2-3; TRBD2 matches 9 bases. The V and J ends lost 6 bases and 0 bases, in that order; junction bases with no gene match: 1. The CDR3 covers 13 residues. CDR1 and CDR2 from the germline V gene are DFQATT and SNEGSKA (reference sequence). Written as DNA, the CDR3 is TGCAGTGCACTAGCGGGTAGCACAGATACGCAGTATTTT. Its translation is CSALAGSTDTQYF.

There are many counts of this clonotype. V usage is TRBV12-3 or TRBV12-4 and J usage is TRBJ2-7; D is perhaps TRBD2 (6 bases). There are 14 residues in the CDR3. Trimming stripped 7 bases from V and 5 bases from J, with 18 bases between. This CDR3 reads CASNTGLWTHEQYF. The CDR3 coding sequence is TGTGCCAGCAACACGGGACTCTGGACCCACGAGCAGTACTTC.

This clonotype was counted at least ten times. The J gene is TRBJ2-2, the V gene TRBV20-1, with D unclear. Germline CDR1 is DFQATT and CDR2 is SNEGSKA (reference sequence). Trimming removed 6 bases at V and 0 bases at J, with 11 bases between. The CDR3 has 14 amino acids. CDR3 residues: CSAKPSPNTGELFF. In DNA form, the CDR3 reads TGCAGTGCCAAACCCTCTCCGAACACCGGGGAGCTGTTTTTT.

In this sample, this clonotype turned up many times. The chain recombines TRBV12-3 or TRBV12-4 with TRBJ1-1; 9 positions agree with TRBD1. CDR3 length: 16 amino acids. After removal of 3 bases from V and 1 base from J, the junction contained 6 bases not matched to a gene. The CDR3: CASSFPDRGANTEAFF. In nucleotides, the CDR3 is TGTGCCAGCAGTTTCCCGGACAGGGGTGCGAACACTGAAGCTTTCTTT.

The sample holds many counts of this clonotype. This chain joins TRBV7-2 and TRBJ2-3; 10 bases align to TRBD2. The trim removed 6 bases at V and 4 bases at J, leaving 13 bases unmatched. The CDR3 is 17 amino acids. CDR1 is SGHTA, CDR2 FQGNSA, per germline. The CDR3 DNA reads as TGTGCCAGCAGTCCACTCTTCCTACTAGCGGGATCAGATACGCAGTATTTT. It translates to CASSPLFLLAGSDTQYF.

The sample holds many counts of this clonotype. The chain recombines TRBV20-1 with TRBJ2-5; D uncertain. V dropped 4 bases and J dropped 4 bases, with 13 bases sitting between them. CDR1 is DFQATT, CDR2 SNEGSKA, per germline (reference sequence). The CDR3 is made up of 13 amino acids. In DNA form, the CDR3 reads TGCAGTGCTACGGGCCCGGGTGGAGAGACCCAGTACTTC. This codes for CSATGPGGETQYF.

This chain links TRBV4-2 with TRBJ2-3, with D possibly matching TRBD2 (6 bases). V dropped 0 bases and J dropped 1 base, with 14 bases sitting between them. CDR3 length: 17 residues. Looked up from germline, CDR1 is LGHNA and CDR2 is YNFKEQ. CDR3 in DNA: TGTGCCAGCAGCCAAGACCACGGGAGCGAACGCACAGATACGCAGTATTTT. It translates to CASSQDHGSERTDTQYF.